Listed here are 29 T cell receptor beta chains from one sample, sequenced in a study of response to subunit inactivated influenza vaccine. TCRdb redid the calling of the RT-PCR reads with MiXCR, one entry per CDR3 protein. The sample has more than 400,000 distinct CDR3 sequences, approximately 9.9% seen once. The sequenced sample was PBMCs from blood, obtained 40 to 50 days after vaccination. These receptor sequences come from a man over 45 who received an inactivated influenza vaccine.

Notes on this clonotype: The junction shows a germline mismatch at one end, possibly a read error. The chain couples TRBV6-2 or TRBV6-3 to TRBJ1-6; weak D call: TRBD1 (6 bases). This CDR3 comprises 14 residues. Germline CDR1 is MNHEY and CDR2 is SVGEGT. The CDR3 protein is CASSFGRGFSPLHF. The CDR3 region has the DNA TGTGCCAGCAGTTTCGGCAGGGGCTTTTCACCACTCCACTTT.

This clonotype was detected only a few times. The J gene is TRBJ2-1, the V gene TRBV11-2, with 9 bases fitting TRBD2. Germline loops: CDR1 SGHAT, CDR2 FQNNGV. J gave up 4 bases and V 8 bases, and 9 bases lay outside the gene matches. The CDR3 spans 15 residues. CDR3 in DNA: TGTGCCAGCCGCTCGCGGGGGGGGCCGTACAATGAGCAGTTCTTC. Translated, it gives CASRSRGGPYNEQFF.

V gene TRBV3-1 combines with J gene TRBJ1-5; D is uncertain. The CDR3 sequence is 13 residues long. With 0 bases removed from V and 8 bases from J, the gap between germline ends came to 8 bases. The germline CDR1 and CDR2 sequences are LGHDT and YNNKEL (reference sequence). CDR3 nucleotides: TGTGCCAGCAGCCAAGAACCGTTTGAGCCCCAGCATTTT. Encoded protein: CASSQEPFEPQHF.

A few counts support this clonotype. The chain links TRBV4-1 to TRBJ2-5, with unresolved D. The germline V gene has CDR1 MGHRA and CDR2 YSYEKL. This CDR3 spans 13 amino acids. The V gene lost 2 bases and the J gene lost 2 bases, with 6 bases spanning the gap. CDR3 sequence: CASSQRGQETQYF. CDR3 DNA sequence: TGCGCCAGCAGCCAACGCGGACAAGAGACCCAGTACTTC.

The V gene is TRBV15, the J gene TRBJ2-1; TRBD2 is a possible D gene (5 bases). The CDR3 is made up of 13 amino acids. Per germline, CDR1 LNHNV and CDR2 YYDKDF (reference sequence). Deletions cut 1 base from V and 7 bases from J, with 8 bases between. This chain's CDR3 is CATSRARVNEQFF. CDR3 in DNA: TGTGCCACCAGCAGAGCGAGGGTTAATGAGCAGTTCTTC.

V is TRBV4-1 and J is TRBJ2-7; D is undetermined. V lost 1 base to trimming and J lost 1 base, with 14 bases between them. The germline CDR1 and CDR2 sequences are MGHRA and YSYEKL. The length of the CDR3 is 16 residues. Here the CDR3 reads CASSQVAGSVSYEQYF. The CDR3 DNA sequence: TGCGCCAGCAGCCAAGTCGCAGGCAGCGTGTCCTACGAGCAGTACTTC.

The V and J genes are TRBV4-3 and TRBJ2-1, with D perhaps TRBD2 (5 bases). In germline, CDR1 is LGHNA, CDR2 YSLEER. This CDR3 contains 16 residues. The ends were cut back, 0 bases at V and 6 bases at J, with 15 bases in the middle. CDR3 coding DNA: TGCGCCAGCAGCCAAGATCTCGTAGCGTCTCTCAATGAGCAGTTCTTC. Protein: CASSQDLVASLNEQFF.

Only a few counts were recorded for this clonotype. The gene calls are TRBV7-9 and TRBJ2-7, with no clear D. CDR3 length: 15 amino acids. V lost 5 bases, J lost 3 bases, and 17 bases lay in between. Looked up from germline, CDR1 is SEHNR and CDR2 is FQNEAQ (reference sequence). The CDR3 DNA sequence: TGTGCCAGCAGCCCCCCGCCGCCCTTTCGCTACGAGCAGTACTTC. Translated: CASSPPPPFRYEQYF.

This clonotype was recorded at least ten times. The V and J genes are TRBV15 and TRBJ2-5, with D uncertain. This CDR3 is built from 12 residues. Per the germline V gene, CDR1 is LNHNV and CDR2 is YYDKDF (reference sequence). The V end was cut by 0 bases, the J end by 4 bases, with 3 bases between. The CDR3 sequence is CATSRELETQYF. DNA of the CDR3: TGTGCCACCAGCAGAGAATTAGAGACCCAGTACTTC.

In its sample, this clonotype was seen a few times. The V gene is TRBV7-6, the J gene TRBJ2-6; 10 bases are a match to TRBD2. Germline CDR1 reads SGHVS; CDR2 reads FNYEAQ. V was pared by 1 base and J by 0 bases, with 6 bases of the junction left unmatched. This CDR3 contains 19 residues. CDR3 sequence reads: CASSLVLAGELSGANVLTF. The CDR3 DNA reads TGTGCCAGCAGCTTAGTTCTAGCGGGGGAACTCTCTGGGGCCAACGTCCTGACTTTC.

In this sample, this clonotype turned up many times. J is TRBJ2-5 and V is TRBV7-2; D not resolved. CDR1 is SGHTA and CDR2 is FQGNSA in the germline V gene. Trimming removed 4 bases from V and 0 bases from J, with 15 bases in between. The CDR3 consists of 16 residues. The CDR3 DNA reads as TGTGCCAGCAGCTCAAGCCAGCAGCGTCACCAAGAGACCCAGTACTTC. This encodes CASSSSQQRHQETQYF.

V usage is TRBV6-2 or TRBV6-3 and J usage is TRBJ2-7; TRBD2 agrees at 7 bases. The CDR3 runs 14 residues. V lost 7 bases to trimming and J lost 4 bases; unmatched junction nucleotides: 10. The germline V gene has CDR1 MNHEY and CDR2 SVGEGT. The CDR3 protein is CASTPTSRPYEQYF. The CDR3 DNA sequence: TGTGCCAGCACCCCGACTAGCCGTCCTTACGAGCAGTACTTC.

Only a few counts were recorded for this clonotype. The V gene is TRBV20-1, the J gene TRBJ2-1, with D perhaps TRBD2 (5 bases). The germline V gene encodes CDR1 DFQATT and CDR2 SNEGSKA (reference sequence). There are 16 residues in the CDR3. V lost 3 bases and J lost 5, with 20 bases in between. CDR3: CSASGLADAKNNEQFF. The CDR3 DNA sequence: TGCAGTGCTAGTGGGCTAGCAGACGCAAAGAACAATGAGCAGTTCTTC.

This clonotype was seen ten or more times. The chain links TRBV6-1 to TRBJ2-5; 10 nucleotides align to TRBD2. This CDR3 contains 14 residues. Germline loops: CDR1 MNHNS, CDR2 SASEGT. V was clipped by 6 bases and J by 5 bases; unmatched bases: 6. This CDR3 is CASRQLAGFETQYF. CDR3 nucleotide sequence: TGTGCCAGCAGGCAACTAGCGGGATTTGAGACCCAGTACTTC.

This clonotype appeared many times. V usage is TRBV5-1 and J usage is TRBJ2-1; 14 nucleotides line up with TRBD2. This CDR3 has 18 amino acids. V lost 0 bases to trimming and J lost 4 bases; unmatched junction nucleotides: 6. Germline V lookup: CDR1 SGHRS, CDR2 YFSETQ. For the CDR3, the DNA is TGCGCCAGCAGCTTGGTTGGACTAGCGGGAGGCCCATACAATGAGCAGTTCTTC. The encoded protein is CASSLVGLAGGPYNEQFF.

This clonotype showed up just a few times. The chain carries TRBV29-1 and TRBJ2-7; 8 nucleotides line up with TRBD1. The CDR3 runs to 13 residues. The junction had 8 bases not matched to a gene; V was cut back by 7 bases and J by 3 bases. Germline V gene data show CDR1 as SQVTM and CDR2 as ANQGSEA. Here the CDR3 DNA reads TGCAGCGCAGACAGGGGTTCGGGCTACGAGCAGTACTTC. It translates to CSADRGSGYEQYF.

V gene TRBV27 combines with J gene TRBJ2-5, with 8 bases matching TRBD1. The CDR3 has 13 amino acids. Germline V lookup: CDR1 MNHEY, CDR2 SMNVEV (reference sequence). V lost 6 bases to trimming and J lost 5 bases; unmatched junction nucleotides: 5. The CDR3 DNA is TGTGCCAGCAGCAGGGGGCGAACGGAGACCCAGTACTTC. It encodes CASSRGRTETQYF.

This clonotype was seen a few times. V is TRBV9 and J is TRBJ2-2; D perhaps matches TRBD1 (5 bases). CDR3 length: 16 amino acids. The germline V gene has CDR1 SGDLS and CDR2 YYNGEE. The V gene lost 0 bases and the J gene lost 0 bases, with 9 bases spanning the gap. CDR3 DNA: TGTGCCAGCAGCGTAGTAGCACAGGCGAACACCGGGGAGCTGTTTTTT. It yields the protein CASSVVAQANTGELFF.

This clonotype occurred many times. V and J are TRBV12-3 or TRBV12-4 and TRBJ2-7; tentative D call: TRBD1 (5 bases). Trimming cost V 3 bases and J 8 bases, with 17 bases left between them. This CDR3 has 14 amino acids. The CDR3 reads CASSFLGDRHKQYF. As DNA, the CDR3 is TGTGCCAGCAGTTTTCTTGGCGACAGACATAAGCAGTACTTC.

CDR3 DNA sequence: TGTGCCAGCAGCCAAAATGGACTAGCGGGGGGTTACGAGCAGTACTTC. Its translation: CASSQNGLAGGYEQYF. This chain links TRBV6-1 with TRBJ2-7, with 14 bases identical to TRBD2. The CDR3 has 16 residues. Germline lookup yields CDR1 MNHNS and CDR2 SASEGT. V lost 6 bases and J lost 4; bases outside the gene matches: 8.

This clonotype has more than one count but fewer than ten. The chain carries TRBV20-1 and TRBJ1-2; TRBD1 is a possible D gene (6 bases). CDR3 size: 11 residues. The V end lost 6 bases, the J end lost 2 bases, and 7 bases lay between the germline ends. Looked up from germline, CDR1 is DFQATT and CDR2 is SNEGSKA (reference sequence). This CDR3 is CSATGNYGYTF. For the CDR3, the DNA is TGCAGTGCCACAGGGAACTATGGCTACACCTTC.

At least ten counts were recorded for this clonotype. This sequence joins TRBV29-1 and TRBJ2-3; 9 bases are a match to TRBD2. The length of the CDR3 is 14 residues. Germline trimming cut 3 bases from V and 5 bases from J; bases unmatched to any gene: 6. From germline, CDR1 is SQVTM and CDR2 ANQGSEA. The CDR3 is CSVEGGRALDTQYF. The CDR3 DNA reads as TGCAGCGTTGAGGGCGGGAGGGCCTTAGATACGCAGTATTTT.

J is TRBJ1-1 and V is TRBV7-9; weak D call: TRBD1 (5 bases). Trimming cost V 1 base and J 0 bases, with 12 bases left between them. The germline V gene has CDR1 SEHNR and CDR2 FQNEAQ (reference sequence). This CDR3 spans 16 amino acids. The CDR3 DNA is TGTGCCAGCAGCTTAGGGGGGAACAGTATGAACACTGAAGCTTTCTTT. The encoded protein is CASSLGGNSMNTEAFF.

In its sample, this clonotype was seen many times. The chain links TRBV28 to TRBJ1-1, with a weak D call TRBD1 (5 bases). The CDR3 sequence is 15 residues long. Germline V gives CDR1 MDHEN, CDR2 SYDVKM. The V end was cut by 1 base, the J end by 4 bases, with 13 bases between. CDR3 bases: TGTGCCAGCAGTTTATCTGGGGGTACGAGCACTGAAGCTTTCTTT. Amino acids: CASSLSGGTSTEAFF.

The chain joins TRBV4-3 to TRBJ2-7, with 9 bases aligning to TRBD1. Germline CDR1 is LGHNA and CDR2 is YSLEER. After removal of 1 base from V and 3 bases from J, the junction contained 7 bases not matched to a gene. The CDR3 has 16 amino acids. Here the CDR3 reads CASSQGAGTGYYEQYF. Written as DNA, the CDR3 is TGCGCCAGCAGCCAAGGAGCTGGGACAGGGTACTACGAGCAGTACTTC.

In this sample, this clonotype turned up many times. The rearrangement uses TRBV7-2 and TRBJ1-2; D remains ambiguous. Trimming cost V 5 bases and J 2 bases, with 12 bases left between them. The CDR3 sequence is 14 residues long. Germline-derived CDR1 and CDR2 are SGHTA and FQGNSA. DNA for the CDR3: TGTGCCAGCAGCCCGGCGAGCTCGAACTATGGCTACACCTTC. Translation gives CASSPASSNYGYTF.

The V gene is TRBV12-3 or TRBV12-4, the J gene TRBJ1-2, with D possibly TRBD1 on 6 matching bases. Deletions cut 3 bases from V and 4 bases from J, with 9 bases between. CDR3 length: 13 residues. As DNA, the CDR3 is TGTGCCAGCAGTTTCACAGGGATCTATGGCTACACCTTC. Protein: CASSFTGIYGYTF.

This chain connects TRBV2 to TRBJ2-2; D possibly uses TRBD1 or TRBD2 (5 bases each). This CDR3 has 17 amino acids. The V gene lost 6 bases and the J gene lost 0 bases, with 17 bases spanning the gap. Germline values: CDR1 SNHLY, CDR2 FYNNEI. The CDR3 DNA follows: TGTGCCAGCAGCCCCCGGGGCGGACATGCGAACACCGGGGAGCTGTTTTTT. Translated: CASSPRGGHANTGELFF.

This clonotype came up many times. The gene calls are TRBV20-1 and TRBJ1-1; no reliable D call. The CDR3 extends over 14 amino acids. The V gene's germline CDR1 is DFQATT and CDR2 SNEGSKA (reference sequence). V lost 7 bases to trimming and J lost 0 bases, with 15 bases between them. The CDR3 spells CSGPEGFMNTEAFF. Written as DNA, the CDR3 is TGCAGTGGGCCAGAGGGCTTTATGAACACTGAAGCTTTCTTT.